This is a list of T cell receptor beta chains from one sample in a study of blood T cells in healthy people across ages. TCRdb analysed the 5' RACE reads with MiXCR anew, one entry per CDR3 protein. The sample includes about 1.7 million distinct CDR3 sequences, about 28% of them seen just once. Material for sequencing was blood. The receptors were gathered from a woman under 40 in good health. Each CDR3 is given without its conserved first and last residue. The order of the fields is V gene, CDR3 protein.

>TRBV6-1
ASSRDRGLRNTEAF
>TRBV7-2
ASSLAPGATGANVLT
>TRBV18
ASSPQRQGHEQY
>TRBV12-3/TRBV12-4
ASRSGKEGYGYT
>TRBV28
ASRIEEGTEAF
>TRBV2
ASRIRDRGNNEQF
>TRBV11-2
AISSNGRSTDTQY
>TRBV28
ASSAASGLYQETQY
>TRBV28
ASSSRPGSLT
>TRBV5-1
ASSLAGAPTDTQY